These 8 T cell receptor gamma chains originate from one sample sequenced in a study of human gamma delta and Vdelta1 T cells. TCRdb reanalysed the PCR reads via CATT. This sample has approximately 140 gamma-chain clones; approximately 64% occur once, and the top ten carry roughly two thirds. The sample was Vdelta1 gamma-delta T cells from blood. Every receptor here comes from a human donor in good health.

With respect to this clone: It differs at one base from a far larger clone, so likely a read error. Other DNA sequences within the sample encode an identical CDR3. The chain joins TRGV8 to TRGJ1 or TRGJ2. The CDR3 runs 11 residues. Germline V gene data show CDR1 as VENAVY and CDR2 as YDSYNSRV. Trimming cost V 5 bases and J 5 bases; bases outside gene matches: 3. The CDR3 DNA reads TGTGCCACCTGGGTACATTATAAGAAACTCTTT. Its protein product is CATWVHYKKLF.

Of note for this clone: Only one base separates this from a far larger clonotype, so it likely reflects a read error. The rearrangement links TRGV2 to TRGJ1 or TRGJ2. CDR1 and CDR2 from the germline V gene are EGSNGY and YDSYNSKV. The CDR3 has 13 amino acids. The CDR3 here is CTTWDASHYKKLF. In DNA, the CDR3 is TGTACCACCTGGGACGCCTCCCATTATAAGAAACTCTTT.

This clone has just one count. It is likely a read error: a sequence one base away is far more abundant. The chain has TRGV4 and TRGJ1 or TRGJ2. Germline V CDR1 and CDR2: EGSTGY, YDSYTSSV. V lost 2 bases to trimming and J lost 5 bases; unmatched junction nucleotides: 9. This CDR3 contains 14 residues. CDR3 nucleotide sequence: TGTGCCACCTGGGATGTCCCAGTGGATTATAAGAAACTCTTT. It translates to CATWDVPVDYKKLF.

Details on this clone: A read error likely explains this, since a far larger clone differs by one base. The chain recombines TRGV5 with TRGJP2. The length of the CDR3 is 14 residues. Germline CDR1 and CDR2: VINAFY and YDVSNSKD. Here the CDR3 DNA reads TGTGCCGCCTGGGACAGGCCACGTGATTGGATCAAGACGTTT. It specifies CAAWDRPRDWIKTF.

This clone was found once. This sequence is one base from a far larger clone and is likely a read error. The chain is built from TRGV8 and TRGJP2. The CDR3 spans 14 residues. Germline-derived CDR1 and CDR2 are VENAVY and YDSYNSRV. J gave up 9 bases and V 7 bases, and 14 bases lay outside the gene matches. The CDR3 DNA reads as TGTGCCACCTGTGGATGGGCTCCTCATTGGATCAAGACGTTT. Protein product: CATCGWAPHWIKTF.

Of note for this clone: This probably arose from a read error, given a far larger clone one base away. The V and J genes are TRGV5 and TRGJP. Germline V gives CDR1 VINAFY, CDR2 YDVSNSKD. The CDR3 is made up of 15 amino acids. CDR3: CATWQQELGKKIKLF. DNA of the CDR3: TGTGCCACCTGGCAACAAGAGTTGGGCAAAAAAATCAAGTTATTT.

For this clone: A far larger clone differs by one base, so this is likely a read error. The rearrangement uses TRGV2 and TRGJ1 or TRGJ2. With 6 bases clipped from V and 0 bases from J, the junction kept 5 bases outside the gene matches. Germline CDR1 reads EGSNGY; CDR2 reads YDSYNSKV. The CDR3 length is 13 residues. The CDR3 here is CATWYENYYKKLF. CDR3 DNA: TGTGCCACCTGGTACGAGAATTATTATAAGAAACTCTTT.

With regard to this clone: A far larger clone is a single base away, which makes a read error likely. The chain recombines TRGV5 with TRGJP. The CDR3 extends over 15 amino acids. Germline V gene data show CDR1 as VINAFY and CDR2 as YDVSNSKD. CDR3 DNA: TGTGCCTCCTGGCAACAAGAGTTGGGCAAAAAAATCAAGGTATTT. Translating it yields CASWQQELGKKIKVF.